Listed below are T cell receptor beta chains from one sample, sequenced in a study of T cells in Graves' hyperthyroidism and ophthalmopathy. TCRdb called the multiplex PCR reads again in MiXCR, with one record for every CDR3 protein. The sample records about 540,000 distinct CDR3 sequences, around 42% being singletons. The sequenced material came from peripheral blood or thyroid tissue (not recorded which). These receptors all come from a young woman with Graves' hyperthyroidism. CDR3s include the opening cysteine and the closing phenylalanine or tryptophan. A D gene is named only where the DNA matches it firmly. Not every row has a clone size; where given, it reads once, few, many or a size class.

v_gene	abundance	len	j_gene	d_gene	CDR3nt	CDR3aa
TRBV6-5	.	13	TRBJ2-3	.	TGTGCCAGCAGTTCGCCTAGCACAGATACGCAGTATTTT	CASSSPSTDTQYF
TRBV19	few	15	TRBJ1-5	.	TGTGCCAGTAGCGCATTCGGGGATGTGGATCAGCCCCAGCATTTT	CASSAFGDVDQPQHF
TRBV7-9	.	13	TRBJ2-7	.	TGTGCCAGCAGCTTCGACAGGCGAAACGAGCAGTACTTC	CASSFDRRNEQYF
TRBV24-1	.	14	TRBJ2-7	.	TGTGCCAGCAAGGCGGGCCTAAGCTCCTACGAGCAGTACTTC	CASKAGLSSYEQYF
TRBV7-9	.	13	TRBJ1-5	.	TGTGCCAGCAGCCAAGAGATGGGTCAGCCCCAGCATTTT	CASSQEMGQPQHF
TRBV7-2	few	15	TRBJ2-7	.	TGTGCCAGCGGAAGGGGGCTAGCGTCACCCTACGAGCAGTACTTC	CASGRGLASPYEQYF
TRBV20-1	many	13	TRBJ2-5	TRBD1	TGCAGTGCTGCCGAGACAGGGAAAGAGACCCAGTACTTC	CSAAETGKETQYF
TRBV7-2	.	13	TRBJ1-2	.	TGCGCCAGCAGCCAACTTCCATACTATGGCTACACCTTC	CASSQLPYYGYTF
TRBV19	.	18	TRBJ2-2	TRBD2	TGTGCCAACAACGGAGGGACTAGCGGGAGGTCGAACACCGGGGAGCTGTTTTTT	CANNGGTSGRSNTGELFF
TRBV6-1	.	16	TRBJ1-5	.	TGTGCCAGCAGCCCCGGACTGCGGGTAAGCAATCAGCCCCAGCATTTT	CASSPGLRVSNQPQHF
TRBV19	many	15	TRBJ2-5	.	TGTGCCAGTAGCCACCCCTCGCAGTTTCTGGAGACCCAGTACTTC	CASSHPSQFLETQYF
TRBV29-1	many	16	TRBJ1-2	.	TGCAGCGTTGACGGGGAACAGTCTGACGAGAACTATGGCTACACCTTC	CSVDGEQSDENYGYTF
TRBV20-1	.	13	TRBJ2-5	TRBD1	TGCAGTGTCCCGGGACAGGGATTTGGGACCCAGTACTTC	CSVPGQGFGTQYF
TRBV12-5	.	14	TRBJ2-7	.	TGTGCTAGTGGTTTGGTGGCAGGGTCCTACGAGCAGTACTTC	CASGLVAGSYEQYF
TRBV10-3	many	13	TRBJ2-7	.	TGTGCCAGCAGCCCCCGTCCGATCGGTGAGCAGTACTTC	CASSPRPIGEQYF
TRBV25-1	.	16	TRBJ2-3	TRBD2	TGTGCCAGCAGTGATTCCGCAGCGGGGGGCCCGGATACGCAGTATTTT	CASSDSAAGGPDTQYF
TRBV12-3/TRBV12-4	.	14	TRBJ1-2	.	TGTGCCAGCAGTTCCGAGTCCCCGGGCTATGGCTACACCTTC	CASSSESPGYGYTF
TRBV7-3	.	14	TRBJ2-1	.	TGTGCCAGCAGCCCAGAAGACTCGTACAATGAGCAGTTCTTC	CASSPEDSYNEQFF
TRBV20-1	many	13	TRBJ1-2	.	TGCAGTGCTAGAGATACCGTCAACTATGGCTACACCTTC	CSARDTVNYGYTF
TRBV7-8	few	15	TRBJ2-7	TRBD1	TGTGCCAGCAGCTTTCTACCGGGACAGGGGCGCGAGCAGTACTTC	CASSFLPGQGREQYF
TRBV9	once	14	TRBJ1-2	.	TGTGCCAGCAGCCCCGGACACGATTTCTATGGCTACACCTTC	CASSPGHDFYGYTF
TRBV9	many	13	TRBJ2-5	.	TGTGCCAGCAGCGCTGCCTCCCAAGAGACCCAGTACTTC	CASSAASQETQYF
TRBV7-6	.	16	TRBJ2-3	.	TGTGCCAGCAGCTTAGCGGTGCAGGGATGGACAGATACGCAGTATTTT	CASSLAVQGWTDTQYF
TRBV6-1	.	16	TRBJ1-3	.	TGTGCCAGCAGTGAAGTAGCGGGGGGCTCTGGAAACACCATATATTTT	CASSEVAGGSGNTIYF
TRBV2	.	14	TRBJ1-2	.	TGTGCCAGCAGTTTAAGGGGGATTGCGGATGGCTACACCTTC	CASSLRGIADGYTF
TRBV25-1	.	15	TRBJ1-6	TRBD1	TGTGCCAGCAGTCTCTATGGGACAGATAATTCACCCCTCCACTTT	CASSLYGTDNSPLHF
TRBV6-1	.	15	TRBJ1-4	.	TGTGCCAGCAGTGAAAAGGGGGGAAGTCGGGAAAAACTGTTTTTT	CASSEKGGSREKLFF
TRBV7-8	few	16	TRBJ2-5	TRBD2	TGTGCCAGCAGCCCACGGACTAGCGGGAGGGGGGAGACCCAGTACTTC	CASSPRTSGRGETQYF
TRBV19	.	13	TRBJ1-1	.	TGTGCCAGTAGTATCAGTGAGGATACTGAAGCTTTCTTT	CASSISEDTEAFF
TRBV25-1	.	13	TRBJ1-2	TRBD1	TGTGCCAGCAGTGAAGGAGGGGGCAGGGGCTACACCTTC	CASSEGGGRGYTF
TRBV25-1	.	14	TRBJ1-6	.	TGTGCCAGCAAGAGATCTGGGGAGAATTCACCCCTCCACTTT	CASKRSGENSPLHF
TRBV28	.	11	TRBJ2-2	.	TGTGCCAGCAAGGACACCGGGGAGCTGTTTTTT	CASKDTGELFF
TRBV7-6	.	16	TRBJ2-5	.	TGTGCCAGCAGCTTAGATAGCGGTATTTATGGGGAGACCCAGTACTTC	CASSLDSGIYGETQYF
TRBV6-1	once	15	TRBJ1-5	TRBD1	TGTGCCAGTACCCAAAGAGCAGGGGGGAATCAGCCCCAGCATTTT	CASTQRAGGNQPQHF
TRBV7-2	few	14	TRBJ2-7	TRBD1	TGTGCCAGCAGCGCCCGACAGGGTTCGTACGAGCAGTACTTC	CASSARQGSYEQYF
TRBV29-1	few	15	TRBJ1-1	.	TGCAGCGGAATACGGGACACCGGCCCGAACACTGAAGCTTTCTTT	CSGIRDTGPNTEAFF
TRBV20-1	.	14	TRBJ2-7	.	TGCAGTGCTAACCCAGTACAGGGTAACGACGAGCAGTACTTC	CSANPVQGNDEQYF
TRBV7-9	few	18	TRBJ1-2	TRBD1	TGTGCCAGCAGCTTAGATAGGGACAGGTTCAAAGTGAACTATGGCTACACCTTC	CASSLDRDRFKVNYGYTF
TRBV5-5	.	13	TRBJ2-7	.	TGTGCCAGCAGCTTGGGGGGGAACGACGAGCAGTACTTC	CASSLGGNDEQYF
TRBV7-3	.	15	TRBJ1-6	.	TGTGCCAGCAGCTTAACCGACGGGGTTTGGTCACCCCTCCACTTT	CASSLTDGVWSPLHF
TRBV25-1	many	15	TRBJ1-3	.	TGTGCCAGCAGTGTAAAGGGGGACTCTGGAAACACCATATATTTT	CASSVKGDSGNTIYF
TRBV7-9	.	15	TRBJ1-1	.	TGTGCCAGCAGCTTGGTCAAGGGGGGGAACACTGAAGCTTTCTTT	CASSLVKGGNTEAFF
TRBV6-5	.	15	TRBJ2-7	.	TGTGCCAGCAGCCTCGGGGGAATCGACGTCGACGAGCAGTACTTC	CASSLGGIDVDEQYF
TRBV7-9	.	16	TRBJ1-1	.	TGTGCCAGCAGCCCTGGGCCCGACAGATTGAACACTGAAGCTTTCTTT	CASSPGPDRLNTEAFF
TRBV6-2/TRBV6-3	once	14	TRBJ2-2	.	TGTGCCAGCAGTTACCATTCTAACACCGGGGAGCTGTTTTTT	CASSYHSNTGELFF
TRBV2	.	11	TRBJ1-1	.	TGTGCCAGCCAGTCCGGGTTTGAAGCTTTCTTT	CASQSGFEAFF
TRBV12-3/TRBV12-4	few	12	TRBJ1-1	.	TGTGCCAGCCAGGGCTTGAATACTGAAGCTTTCTTT	CASQGLNTEAFF
TRBV18	.	14	TRBJ2-5	.	TGTGCCAGCTCACCATATCCAGACCAAGAGACCCAGTACTTC	CASSPYPDQETQYF
TRBV19	.	12	TRBJ2-7	TRBD1	TGTGCCAGCCGGGACAGGGAAGACGAGCAGTACTTC	CASRDREDEQYF
TRBV20-1	.	14	TRBJ2-7	TRBD2	TGCAGTGCTTGGACCGCGGGGGGGGTGTACGAGCAGTACTTC	CSAWTAGGVYEQYF